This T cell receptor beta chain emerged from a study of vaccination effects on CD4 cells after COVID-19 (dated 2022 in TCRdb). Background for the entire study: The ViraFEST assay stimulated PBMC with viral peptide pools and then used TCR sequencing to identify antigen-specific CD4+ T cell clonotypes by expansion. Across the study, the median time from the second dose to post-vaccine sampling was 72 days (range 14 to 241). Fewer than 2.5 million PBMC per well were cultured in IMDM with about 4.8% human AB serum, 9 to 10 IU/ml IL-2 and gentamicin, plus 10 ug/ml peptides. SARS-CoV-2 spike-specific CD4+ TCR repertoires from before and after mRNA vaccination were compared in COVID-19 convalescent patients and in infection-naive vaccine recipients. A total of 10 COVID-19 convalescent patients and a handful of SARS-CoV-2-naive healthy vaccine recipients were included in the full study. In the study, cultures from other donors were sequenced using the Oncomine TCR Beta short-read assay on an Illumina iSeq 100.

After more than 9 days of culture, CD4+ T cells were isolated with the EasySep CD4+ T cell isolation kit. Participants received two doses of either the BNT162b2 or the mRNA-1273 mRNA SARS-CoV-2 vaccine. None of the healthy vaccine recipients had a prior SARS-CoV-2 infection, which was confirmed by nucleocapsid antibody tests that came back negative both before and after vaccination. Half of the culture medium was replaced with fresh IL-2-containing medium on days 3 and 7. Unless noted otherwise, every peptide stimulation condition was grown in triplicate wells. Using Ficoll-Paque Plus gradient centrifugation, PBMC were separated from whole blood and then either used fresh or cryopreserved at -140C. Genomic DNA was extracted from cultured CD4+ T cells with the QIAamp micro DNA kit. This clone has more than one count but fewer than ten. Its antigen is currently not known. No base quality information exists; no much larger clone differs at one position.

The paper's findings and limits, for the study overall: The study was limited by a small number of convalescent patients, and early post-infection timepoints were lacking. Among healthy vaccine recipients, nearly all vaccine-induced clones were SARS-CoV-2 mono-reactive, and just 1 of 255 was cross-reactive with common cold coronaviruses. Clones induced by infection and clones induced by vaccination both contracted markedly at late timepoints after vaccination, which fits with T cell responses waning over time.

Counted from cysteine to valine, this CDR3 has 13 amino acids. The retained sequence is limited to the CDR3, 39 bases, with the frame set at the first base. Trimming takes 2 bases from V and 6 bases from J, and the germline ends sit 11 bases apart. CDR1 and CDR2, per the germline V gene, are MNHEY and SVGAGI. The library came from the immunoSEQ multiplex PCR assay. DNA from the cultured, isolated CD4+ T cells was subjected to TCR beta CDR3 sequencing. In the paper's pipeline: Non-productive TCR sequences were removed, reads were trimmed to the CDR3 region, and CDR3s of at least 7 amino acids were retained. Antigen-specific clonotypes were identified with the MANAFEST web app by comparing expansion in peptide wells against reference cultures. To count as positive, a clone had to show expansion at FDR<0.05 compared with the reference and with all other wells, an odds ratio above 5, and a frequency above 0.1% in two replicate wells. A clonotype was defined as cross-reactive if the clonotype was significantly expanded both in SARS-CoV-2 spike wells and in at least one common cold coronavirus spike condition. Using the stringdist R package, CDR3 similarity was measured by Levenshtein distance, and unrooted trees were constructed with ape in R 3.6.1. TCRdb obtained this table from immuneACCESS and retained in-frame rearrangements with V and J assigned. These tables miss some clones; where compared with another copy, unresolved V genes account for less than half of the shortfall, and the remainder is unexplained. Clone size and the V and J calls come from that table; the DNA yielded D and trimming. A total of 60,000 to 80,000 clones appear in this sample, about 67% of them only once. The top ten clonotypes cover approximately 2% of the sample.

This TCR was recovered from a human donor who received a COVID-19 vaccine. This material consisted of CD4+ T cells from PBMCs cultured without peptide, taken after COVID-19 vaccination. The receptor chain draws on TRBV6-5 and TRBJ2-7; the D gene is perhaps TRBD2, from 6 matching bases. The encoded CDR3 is CASSYVRGTEQYV. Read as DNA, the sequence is TGTGCCAGCAGTTACGTACGGGGGACCGAGCAGTACGTC.